This record looks at one TCR beta chain sequence and its context. The data derive from a study of T-cell memory formation after mild COVID-19. Each CDR3 protein is one row after TCRdb ran MiXCR on the 5' RACE reads. The sample yields approximately 260,000 distinct CDR3 sequences, about a sixth seen once. The CDR3 length is 14 residues. CDR1 is SGHKS, CDR2 YYEKEE, per germline (reference sequence). V dropped 5 bases and J dropped 2 bases, with 12 bases sitting between them. This rearrangement joins TRBV5-5 to TRBJ2-3; unclear D gene. The receptor was isolated from a man between 18 and 35 years old who had mild COVID-19 (a few samples of this study predate the infection). Cell type and time point are not known. The sequenced material came from PBMCs or a T cell subset sorted from them (not recorded which). CDR3 residues: CASSPRVTTDTQYF. CDR3 nucleotide sequence: TGTGCCAGCAGTCCAAGGGTTACCACAGATACGCAGTATTTT.